This is a list of T cell receptor beta chains from one sample in a study of CD8 T cells in ankylosing spondylitis. TCRdb reprocessed the 5' RACE reads with MiXCR, giving one entry per CDR3 protein. The sample holds some 30,000 distinct CDR3 sequences; approximately 15% are singletons and the top ten take approximately 35%. Sequences were obtained from blood. Receptors originate from a male donor with ankylosing spondylitis or in good health (not recorded which). The CDR3 runs from the conserved cysteine through the conserved F or W. D genes are given only for firm matches. Rows may omit the clone size; those that give it use once, few, many or a size class.

NA TRBD1 TRBJ2-2 TRBV7-3 CASSRTGTGDGELFF TGTGCCAGCAGTCGTACCGGGACAGGGGACGGGGAGCTGTTTTTT
NA TRBD2 TRBJ2-1 TRBV28 CASRLAGGEQFF TGTGCCAGCAGACTAGCGGGGGGCGAGCAGTTCTTC
few NA TRBJ1-4 TRBV28 CASSYDGHNEKLFF TGTGCCAGCAGCTACGACGGGCACAATGAAAAACTGTTTTTT
few NA TRBJ2-2 TRBV27 CASRSSVGELFF TGTGCCAGCAGAAGTAGCGTCGGGGAGCTGTTTTTT
few NA TRBJ2-1 TRBV4-3 CASSQAGMEQFF TGCGCCAGCAGCCAAGCAGGGATGGAGCAGTTCTTC
NA TRBD1 TRBJ2-2 TRBV5-1 CASRTRQGRDTGELFF TGCGCCAGCAGGACGAGACAGGGGCGGGACACCGGGGAGCTGTTTTTT
few NA TRBJ2-5 TRBV7-2 CASSLQVGAETQYF TGTGCCAGCAGCTTACAGGTTGGGGCAGAGACCCAGTACTTC
few NA TRBJ2-2 TRBV4-2 CASSQDGSTGELFF TGTGCCAGCAGCCAAGATGGGTCCACCGGGGAGCTGTTTTTT
NA TRBD1 TRBJ1-6 TRBV7-2 CASSLGGGLRNSPLHF TGTGCCAGCAGCTTGGGAGGGGGCCTTAGGAATTCACCCCTCCACTTT
few TRBD2 TRBJ2-2 TRBV29-1 CSAAGGLAENTGELFF TGCAGCGCAGCGGGAGGCCTAGCGGAGAACACCGGGGAGCTGTTTTTT
NA NA TRBJ2-3 TRBV29-1 CSVQDLNTQYF TGCAGCGTTCAGGACCTAAATACGCAGTATTTT
NA TRBD1 TRBJ1-4 TRBV14 CASSQKQGINEKLFF TGTGCCAGCAGCCAGAAACAGGGGATTAATGAAAAACTGTTTTTT
NA NA TRBJ1-4 TRBV12-3/TRBV12-4 CASSSGANEKLFF TGTGCCAGCAGTTCAGGGGCTAATGAAAAACTGTTTTTT
NA NA TRBJ2-2 TRBV12-3/TRBV12-4 CASSGTVGGELFF TGTGCCAGCAGTGGGACGGTAGGCGGGGAGCTGTTTTTT
NA TRBD1 TRBJ2-7 TRBV28 CASTILQGGTGSYEQYF TGTGCCAGCACTATCCTCCAGGGCGGGACAGGGTCCTACGAGCAGTACTTC
NA TRBD1 TRBJ2-7 TRBV5-5 CASSLGQGAYEQYF TGTGCCAGCAGCTTGGGACAGGGTGCCTACGAGCAGTACTTC
NA NA TRBJ1-1 TRBV7-9 CASSLVGKNTEAFF TGTGCCAGCAGCTTAGTCGGAAAGAACACTGAAGCTTTCTTT
NA NA TRBJ2-1 TRBV7-2 CASSLRSGNEQFF TGTGCCAGCAGCTTACGTAGCGGTAATGAGCAGTTCTTC
NA NA TRBJ2-1 TRBV5-1 CASSLGAANEQFF TGCGCCAGCAGCTTAGGTGCGGCTAATGAGCAGTTCTTC
NA TRBD2 TRBJ2-5 TRBV2 CASKSGGYETQYF TGTGCCAGCAAGAGCGGGGGGTACGAGACCCAGTACTTC
NA NA TRBJ2-5 TRBV28 CASITIRGGRTPYF TGTGCCAGCATCACGATAAGAGGGGGGAGGACCCCGTACTTC
NA NA TRBJ1-4 TRBV30 CAWSGARLDEKLFF TGTGCCTGGAGTGGGGCGCGGCTGGATGAAAAACTGTTTTTT
few NA TRBJ1-1 TRBV7-2 CASRTTGQGTEAFF TGTGCCAGCAGAACAACAGGGCAGGGGACTGAAGCTTTCTTT
NA NA TRBJ1-1 TRBV29-1 CSASRAENTEAFF TGCAGCGCCTCACGGGCAGAGAACACTGAAGCTTTCTTT